Each of the 21 T cell receptor beta chains below was sequenced from the same sample in a study of T-cell memory formation after mild COVID-19. TCRdb redid the calling of the 5' RACE reads with MiXCR, one entry per CDR3 protein. The repertoire holds over 300,000 distinct CDR3 sequences, with less than 25% as singletons. Material for sequencing was PBMCs or a T cell subset sorted from them (not recorded which). The receptors were gathered from a man younger than 35 who had mild COVID-19 (a few samples of this study predate the infection). Cell type and time point are not known.

This clonotype was observed a few times. The chain uses TRBV11-2 and TRBJ1-2; tentative D call: TRBD1 (6 bases). The germline V and J ends were trimmed by 4 bases and 0 bases, with 9 bases remaining between them. The CDR3 length is 14 residues. Germline V lookup: CDR1 SGHAT, CDR2 FQNNGV. CDR3 in amino acids: CASSSQGSNYGYTF. The DNA for the CDR3 is TGTGCCAGCAGCTCACAGGGTTCTAACTATGGCTACACCTTC.

This clonotype was seen only a few times. This chain links TRBV7-9 with TRBJ1-3; D gene unclear. The germline V and J ends were trimmed by 5 bases and 4 bases, with 9 bases remaining between them. Germline V lookup: CDR1 SEHNR, CDR2 FQNEAQ (reference sequence). This CDR3 is built from 13 residues. The CDR3 DNA is TGTGCCAGCAGCGAAAGGAGAGGAAACACCATATATTTT. Protein: CASSERRGNTIYF.

The rearrangement links TRBV7-2 to TRBJ2-2; no reliable D call. The germline V gene encodes CDR1 SGHTA and CDR2 FQGNSA. There are 14 residues in the CDR3. The germline V and J ends were trimmed by 4 bases and 5 bases, with 11 bases remaining between them. CDR3 sequence (DNA): TGTGCCAGCAGCTCCCAAAGGGAAACCGGGGAGCTGTTTTTT. Residues: CASSSQRETGELFF.

This clonotype was counted only a few times. J is TRBJ1-2 and V is TRBV20-1, with 8 bases fitting TRBD1. Trimming took 5 bases from V and 7 from J; bases not matched to a gene: 12. The CDR3 consists of 14 residues. The germline V gene has CDR1 DFQATT and CDR2 SNEGSKA (reference sequence). Here the CDR3 reads CSAVPRTGYSGYTF. The CDR3 DNA reads as TGCAGTGCTGTACCCCGGACAGGGTATAGTGGCTACACCTTC.

This clonotype came up once. The chain carries TRBV29-1 and TRBJ1-1, with 7 bases fitting TRBD1. In germline, CDR1 is SQVTM, CDR2 ANQGSEA. J lost 4 bases, V lost 4 bases, and 3 bases had no gene match. The CDR3 length is 12 residues. The CDR3 protein is CSVVPGGTEAFF. The CDR3, as DNA: TGCAGCGTTGTACCAGGGGGCACTGAAGCTTTCTTT. Together with reference TRBV29-1 and TRBJ1-1, the CDR3 gives the full variable domain: SAVISQKPSRDICQRGTSLTIQCQVDSQVTMMFWYRQQPGQSLTLIATANQGSEATYESGFVIDKFPISRPNLTFSTLTVSNMSPEDSSIYLCSVVPGGTEAFFGQGTRLTVV.

The V and J genes are TRBV27 and TRBJ2-5, with 9 positions matching TRBD1. The CDR3 contains 12 residues. CDR1 is MNHEY, CDR2 SMNVEV, per germline (reference sequence). The trim removed 10 bases at V and 7 bases at J, leaving 7 bases unmatched. DNA of the CDR3: TGTGCCATTGCTACGACAGGGGGGACCCAGTACTTC. Translation: CAIATTGGTQYF.

The chain carries TRBV7-9 and TRBJ2-7, with D perhaps matching TRBD1 or TRBD2 (6 bases each). The CDR3 consists of 14 residues. Trimming left V 1 base short and J 5 bases short, with 12 bases between. Looked up from germline, CDR1 is SEHNR and CDR2 is FQNEAQ (reference sequence). CDR3 protein: CASSLGFGGNEQYV. The CDR3 nucleotides are TGTGCCAGCAGCTTAGGGTTCGGGGGCAACGAGCAGTACGTC.

This clonotype was seen a few times. The V and J genes are TRBV4-1 and TRBJ2-2; D may be TRBD2 (6 bases). This CDR3 contains 15 residues. V was shortened by 4 bases and J by 7 bases, with 16 bases between the two germline ends. In germline, CDR1 is MGHRA, CDR2 YSYEKL. Here the CDR3 DNA reads TGCGCCAGCAGCCCTGGGACTTTTTCTGGCGGGGAGCTGTTTTTT. Residues: CASSPGTFSGGELFF.

This clonotype was seen more than once but under ten times. V usage is TRBV6-2 or TRBV6-3 and J usage is TRBJ1-1; 8 positions agree with TRBD1. The germline CDR1 and CDR2 sequences are MNHEY and SVGEGT. The V segment lost 4 bases and the J segment 9 bases; nucleotides outside the gene matches: 10. The CDR3 length is 14 residues. The CDR3 DNA reads as TGTGCCAGCAGTTTGAGACCCGACAGGGGACAAGCTTTCTTT. Translation gives CASSLRPDRGQAFF.

The rearrangement joins TRBV2 to TRBJ2-7, with 7 bases matching TRBD1. CDR3 length: 15 residues. Germline V gives CDR1 SNHLY, CDR2 FYNNEI. After removal of 5 bases from V and 3 bases from J, the junction contained 10 bases not matched to a gene. The CDR3 DNA is TGTGCCAGCAGTCCTGACAGGGCCAATAACTACGAGCAGTACTTC. Amino acid sequence: CASSPDRANNYEQYF.

This clonotype was found a few times. The genes are TRBV30 and TRBJ1-5; D unresolved. CDR3 length: 14 amino acids. In germline, CDR1 is GTSNPN, CDR2 SVGIG (reference sequence). V lost 3 bases to trimming and J lost 2 bases, with 11 bases between them. CDR3 in amino acids: CAWSLWGGNQPQHF. As DNA, the CDR3 is TGTGCCTGGAGCCTCTGGGGAGGCAATCAGCCCCAGCATTTT.

The rearrangement links TRBV7-9 to TRBJ1-2; 7 positions match TRBD1. CDR3 length equals 13 residues. The V segment lost 0 bases and the J segment 13 bases; nucleotides outside the gene matches: 8. Per the germline V gene, CDR1 is SEHNR and CDR2 is FQNEAQ (reference sequence). CDR3 region: CASSLAQGQLGTF. In DNA form, the CDR3 reads TGTGCCAGCAGCTTAGCCCAGGGACAGCTAGGCACCTTC.

This clonotype was detected only a few times. The gene calls are TRBV10-3 and TRBJ2-7; 11 nucleotides agree with TRBD1. The junction had 5 bases not matched to a gene; V was cut back by 7 bases and J by 6 bases. Germline lookup yields CDR1 ENHRY and CDR2 SYGVKD. CDR3 size: 13 residues. The CDR3 DNA is TGTGCCATCAAAGGACAGGGGGCAGGCGAGCAGTACTTC. It yields the protein CAIKGQGAGEQYF.

This clonotype was picked up a small number of times. The CDR3 loop reads CAISKLQGALNTEAFF. Written as DNA, the CDR3 is TGTGCCATCAGTAAATTACAGGGGGCACTGAACACTGAAGCTTTCTTT. The rearrangement joins TRBV10-3 to TRBJ1-1; the match to TRBD1 covers 9 bases. Germline V gene sequence: CDR1 ENHRY, CDR2 SYGVKD. The CDR3 has 16 residues. The trim removed 5 bases at V and 0 bases at J, leaving 7 bases unmatched.

CDR3 amino acids: CASSFSGGAIGELFF. As DNA, the CDR3 is TGTGCCAGCAGCTTCAGCGGGGGGGCGATCGGGGAGCTGTTTTTT. The chain employs TRBV9 and TRBJ2-2; TRBD2 matches at 10 bases. CDR3 length: 15 amino acids. The V gene end was trimmed by 4 bases and the J gene end by 7 bases; junction bases not matched to a gene: 7. The germline gives CDR1 SGDLS, CDR2 YYNGEE.

This clonotype has more than one count but fewer than ten. The chain couples TRBV6-2 or TRBV6-3 to TRBJ2-5, with 8 positions matching TRBD2. This CDR3 comprises 14 residues. Trimming took 7 bases from V and 5 from J; bases not matched to a gene: 9. Germline V gives CDR1 MNHEY, CDR2 SVGEGT. In DNA form, the CDR3 reads TGTGCCAGCACCTTCGGGGGGGCCTTGGAGACCCAGTACTTC. This encodes CASTFGGALETQYF.

The chain recombines TRBV5-1 with TRBJ1-6; D might be TRBD1 (5 bases). The CDR3 totals 17 residues. Germline loops: CDR1 SGHRS, CDR2 YFSETQ. V was cut by 0 bases and J by 11 bases, with 21 bases left in between. CDR3 loop: CASSLALAREDLTPLHF. The DNA for the CDR3 is TGCGCCAGCAGCTTGGCCTTGGCCAGGGAAGATTTGACACCCCTCCACTTT.

The chain links TRBV3-1 to TRBJ2-3; the match to TRBD1 covers 7 bases. The CDR3 is 15 residues long. The V and J ends lost 4 bases and 2 bases, in that order; junction bases with no gene match: 6. Germline V CDR1 and CDR2: LGHDT, YNNKEL (reference sequence). CDR3 DNA sequence: TGTGCCAGCAGCCTCCGACAGGGAGCCACAGATACGCAGTATTTT. Translation: CASSLRQGATDTQYF.

This clonotype was observed at least ten times. V is TRBV7-2 and J is TRBJ2-1; D is uncertain. Between the trimmed V and J ends, which lost 5 bases and 2 bases, there was a span of 10 bases. CDR1 and CDR2 from the germline V gene are SGHTA and FQGNSA. The CDR3 is 14 residues long. The CDR3 DNA sequence: TGTGCCAGCAGCACACCACGACCCTACAATGAGCAGTTCTTC. This sequence encodes CASSTPRPYNEQFF.

This clonotype was counted at least ten times. V usage is TRBV12-3 or TRBV12-4 and J usage is TRBJ1-4; TRBD1 might be the D (5 bases). V gave up 4 bases and J gave up 7 bases, with 10 bases separating them. This CDR3 contains 13 residues. CDR3 nucleotide sequence: TGTGCCAGCAGTTATTTTGGGGGTGAAAAACTGTTTTTT. Its protein product is CASSYFGGEKLFF.

The V gene is TRBV4-1, the J gene TRBJ1-6; 7 bases fit TRBD1. Losses at the gene ends were 1 base for V and 0 bases for J; bases not matched to a gene: 12. This CDR3 is 20 amino acids long. Germline V gene data show CDR1 as MGHRA and CDR2 as YSYEKL. The CDR3 region is CASSQGRQGGVSSYNSPLHF. CDR3 in DNA: TGCGCCAGCAGCCAAGGCCGACAGGGCGGGGTGAGCTCCTATAATTCACCCCTCCACTTT.